This T cell receptor (beta chain) stems from a study of shared clonotypes between healthy human individuals. Looking at the study overall: Those who served as donors were a couple of women and a few men between the ages of 18 and 49.

From germline, CDR1 is SGHTA and CDR2 FQGNSA. V was trimmed by 6 bases and J by 10 bases, leaving 19 bases between them. This CDR3 spans 15 amino acids. Sequencing was performed with immunoSEQ multiplex PCR; in TCRdb, only in-frame clones are kept and a portion is missing. The data hold some 2,000,000 clones, with 85% to 95% observed a single time. Sequencing was performed on naive CD4+ T cells sorted from blood. Indicated subset: CD45RA+ positively selected. The sequence was obtained from a man in his late teens or twenties in good health. V and J are TRBV7-2 and TRBJ1-6; D is undetermined. CDR3 residues: CASRTWQERFSPLHF. The CDR3 bases are TGTGCCAGCAGGACTTGGCAGGAGAGGTTCTCACCCCTCCACTTT. Full variable domain (missing parts from reference TRBV7-2 and TRBJ1-6): GAGVSQSPSNKVTEKGKDVELRCDPISGHTALYWYRQSLGQGLEFLIYFQGNSAPDKSGLPSDRFSAERTGGSVSTLTIQRTQQEDSAVYLCASRTWQERFSPLHFGNGTRLTVT.